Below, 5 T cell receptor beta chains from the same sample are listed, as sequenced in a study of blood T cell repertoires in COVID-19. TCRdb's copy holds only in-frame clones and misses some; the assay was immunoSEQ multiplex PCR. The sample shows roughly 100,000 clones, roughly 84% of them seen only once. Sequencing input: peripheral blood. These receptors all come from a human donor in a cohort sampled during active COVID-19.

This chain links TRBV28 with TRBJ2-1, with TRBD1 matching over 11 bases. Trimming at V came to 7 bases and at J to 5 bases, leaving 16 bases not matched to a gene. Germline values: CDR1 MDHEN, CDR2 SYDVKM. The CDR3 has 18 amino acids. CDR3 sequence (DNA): TGTGCCAGCAAACCCGTGGACAGGGGGCATCGGATACACAATGAGCAGTTCTTC. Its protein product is CASKPVDRGHRIHNEQFF.

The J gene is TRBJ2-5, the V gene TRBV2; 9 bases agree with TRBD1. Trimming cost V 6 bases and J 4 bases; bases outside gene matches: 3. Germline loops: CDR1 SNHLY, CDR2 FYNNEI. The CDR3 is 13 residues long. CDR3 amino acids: CASRGQGTETQYF. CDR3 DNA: TGTGCCAGCAGAGGACAGGGGACAGAGACCCAGTACTTC.

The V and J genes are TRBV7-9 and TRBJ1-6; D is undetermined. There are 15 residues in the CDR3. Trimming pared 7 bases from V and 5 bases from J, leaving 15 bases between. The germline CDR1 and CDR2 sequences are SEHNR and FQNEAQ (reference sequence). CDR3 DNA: TGTGCCAGCACCTCCCTACCGAGGGATAATTCACCCCTCCACTTT. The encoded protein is CASTSLPRDNSPLHF.

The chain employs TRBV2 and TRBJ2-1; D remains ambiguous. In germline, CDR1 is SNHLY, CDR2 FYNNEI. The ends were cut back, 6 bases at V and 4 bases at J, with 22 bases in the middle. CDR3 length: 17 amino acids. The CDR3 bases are TGTGCCAGCAGCCTCTCTTTAAGTCAACGGGTGTACAATGAGCAGTTCTTC. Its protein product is CASSLSLSQRVYNEQFF.

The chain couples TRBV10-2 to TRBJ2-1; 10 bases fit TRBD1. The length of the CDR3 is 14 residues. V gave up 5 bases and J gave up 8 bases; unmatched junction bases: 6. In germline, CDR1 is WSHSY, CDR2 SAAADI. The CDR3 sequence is CASSLTGGLDEQFF. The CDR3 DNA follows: TGCGCCAGCAGTCTGACAGGGGGCTTGGATGAGCAGTTCTTC.